These 16 T cell receptor beta chains came from one sample sequenced in a study of blood T cells in healthy people across ages (dated by TCRdb to the mid-2010s). The library was generated by 5' RACE. The instrument was an Illumina HiSeq 2500. A second PCR of about 7 to 12 cycles was run with a J-beta primer mix and a sample-barcoded 5' primer. In-frame beta chains were kept once TCRdb had trimmed the public reads at Q25 with fastp and called clones with MiXCR. Identical CDR3 protein sequences are pooled into one entry, listed with their most common genes and DNA. This sample has 700,000 or so distinct CDR3 sequences in its table, and around 41% of those were observed once. The ten biggest clones cover 25% to 35% of the sample. The specimen was blood. The source is a man older than 75 in good health.

The CDR3 DNA reads TGTGCCAGCAGCGCGACCCCCCAGGGGACCCAGTACTTC. As protein: CASSATPQGTQYF. V is TRBV9 and J is TRBJ2-5; perhaps TRBD1 as D (5 bases). CDR3 length: 13 residues. Germline lookup yields CDR1 SGDLS and CDR2 YYNGEE. V was clipped by 3 bases and J by 7 bases, with 13 bases between them.

This clonotype was counted between two and nine times. The chain carries TRBV6-2 or TRBV6-3 and TRBJ2-4; D is unclear. Trimming removed 5 bases from V and 7 bases from J, with 9 bases in between. Germline V gene data show CDR1 as MNHEY and CDR2 as SVGEGT. The CDR3 has 12 amino acids. In DNA form, the CDR3 reads TGTGCCAGCAGTCCTCGACGGAACATTCAGTACTTC. Amino acid sequence: CASSPRRNIQYF.

This clonotype occurred a few times. This chain links TRBV7-9 with TRBJ2-3; D possibly corresponds to TRBD1 (5 bases). CDR3 length: 12 residues. The germline gives CDR1 SEHNR, CDR2 FQNEAQ (reference sequence). Trimming stripped 7 bases from V and 10 bases from J, with 15 bases between. The DNA of the CDR3 is TGTGCCAGCATCAATCTCAAAGGGGCGCAGTATTTT. This translates into CASINLKGAQYF.

The CDR3 spells CASSELVQGLTDTQYF. In DNA, the CDR3 is TGCGCCAGCAGTGAGCTAGTACAGGGTTTGACAGATACGCAGTATTTT. The chain joins TRBV10-1 to TRBJ2-3, with D maybe TRBD1 (6 bases). Germline V gene data show CDR1 as WNHNN and CDR2 as SYGVQD (reference sequence). The length of the CDR3 is 16 residues. The V end was cut by 2 bases, the J end by 3 bases, with 15 bases between.

V and J are TRBV4-3 and TRBJ2-7; the D gene is possibly TRBD1 (5 bases). The CDR3 is made up of 15 amino acids. Per germline, CDR1 LGHNA and CDR2 YSLEER. V lost 0 bases and J 5 bases, leaving 14 bases between the germline ends. DNA for the CDR3: TGCGCCAGCAGCCAAGATAGGGGCAGGGTAAACGAGCAGTACTTC. Amino acid sequence: CASSQDRGRVNEQYF.

This clonotype was counted only a few times. The chain combines TRBV25-1 with TRBJ1-1; tentative D call: TRBD1 (6 bases). Per germline, CDR1 MGHDK and CDR2 SYGVNS. The CDR3 has 12 amino acids. V was clipped by 6 bases and J by 4 bases, with 9 bases between them. The CDR3 nucleotides read TGTGCCAGCAGGGCGGGGGCCACTGAAGCTTTCTTT. Translated: CASRAGATEAFF.

The chain couples TRBV3-1 to TRBJ2-1, with TRBD2 identical over 8 bases. The CDR3 runs 15 residues. The germline V gene encodes CDR1 LGHDT and CDR2 YNNKEL (reference sequence). With V trimmed by 4 bases and J by 8 bases, 10 bases remained unmatched. The CDR3 protein is CASSPLGAGGDEQFF. Written as DNA, the CDR3 is TGTGCCAGCAGCCCCCTCGGTGCGGGAGGAGATGAGCAGTTCTTC.

The chain couples TRBV4-3 to TRBJ2-3, with 7 positions matching TRBD2. V shed 1 base and J 2 bases; nucleotides not matched to a gene: 9. Germline V CDR1 and CDR2: LGHNA, YSLEER. There are 17 residues in the CDR3. CDR3 protein: CASSQGWEGGPTDTQYF. CDR3 sequence (DNA): TGCGCCAGCAGCCAAGGGTGGGAGGGAGGCCCCACAGATACGCAGTATTTT.

About this clonotype itself: A much larger clone sits a single nucleotide away, making a read error possible. The CDR3 sequence: CASSFQPDNEQYF. The DNA of the CDR3 is TGTGCCAGCAGCTTCCAGCCGGACAATGAGCAGTACTTC. The V call is TRBV7-2, the J call TRBJ2-5; D is perhaps TRBD1 (5 bases). The CDR3 spans 13 residues. The V and J ends lost 3 bases and 11 bases respectively, with 16 bases between them. Germline-derived CDR1 and CDR2 are SGHTA and FQGNSA. Complete variable domain (other parts from reference TRBV7-2 and TRBJ2-5): GAGVSQSPSNKVTEKGKDVELRCDPISGHTALYWYRQSLGQGLEFLIYFQGNSAPDKSGLPSDRFSAERTGGSVSTLTIQRTQQEDSAVYLCASSFQPDNEQYFGPGTRLLVL.

This chain uses TRBV10-3 with TRBJ2-3; 10 bases are a match to TRBD1. The CDR3 covers 12 residues. After removal of 10 bases from V and 8 bases from J, the junction contained 6 bases not matched to a gene. Looked up from germline, CDR1 is ENHRY and CDR2 is SYGVKD. The CDR3 region is CATGTGDRTQYF. The CDR3 nucleotides read TGTGCCACCGGGACAGGGGATCGTACGCAGTATTTT.

This clonotype was seen more than once but under ten times. This chain links TRBV15 with TRBJ1-5; 9 nucleotides agree with TRBD1. With 1 base clipped from V and 6 bases from J, the junction kept 4 bases outside the gene matches. The CDR3 totals 15 residues. The germline V gene encodes CDR1 LNHNV and CDR2 YYDKDF (reference sequence). In DNA, the CDR3 is TGTGCCACCAGCAGAGGTACAGGGGGCACTCAGCCCCAGCATTTT. Its protein is CATSRGTGGTQPQHF. The full variable domain, with the rest looked up from reference TRBV15 and TRBJ1-5, is DAMVIQNPRYQVTQFGKPVTLSCSQTLNHNVMYWYQQKSSQAPKLLFHYYDKDFNNEADTPDNFQSRRPNTSFCFLDIRSPGLGDTAMYLCATSRGTGGTQPQHFGDGTRLSIL.

Remarks on this clonotype: A much larger clone lies a single base off, so this may be a read error. This sequence joins TRBV2 and TRBJ2-3; 10 bases line up with TRBD1. This CDR3 comprises 14 residues. Germline trimming cut 6 bases from V and 5 bases from J; bases unmatched to any gene: 5. CDR1 is SNHLY, CDR2 FYNNEI, per germline. The CDR3 sequence is CASRRQGAQDTQYF. The CDR3 nucleotides read TGTGCCAGCAGGAGACAGGGGGCACAAGATACGCAGTATTTT.

A remark on this clonotype: A read error may be the cause here, since a much bigger clone is one base away. The chain uses TRBV28 and TRBJ2-7, with D perhaps matching TRBD1 or TRBD2 (6 bases each). Germline V lookup: CDR1 MDHEN, CDR2 SYDVKM. The CDR3 runs to 17 residues. The V gene lost 1 base and the J gene lost 4 bases, with 20 bases spanning the gap. DNA of the CDR3: TGTGCCAGCAGTTTATCGGGAGATGGCAGGGGTTCGTACGAGCAGTACTTC. Residues: CASSLSGDGRGSYEQYF.

The CDR3 protein is CASSSRRGQADGYTF. The DNA of the CDR3 is TGTGCCAGCAGCTCGCGACGGGGACAGGCGGATGGCTACACCTTC. The J gene is TRBJ1-2, the V gene TRBV7-9, with 8 bases fitting TRBD1. Germline CDR1 and CDR2: SEHNR and FQNEAQ (reference sequence). The trim removed 4 bases at V and 6 bases at J, leaving 10 bases unmatched. The CDR3 extends over 15 amino acids.

This clonotype was found a few times. The rearrangement links TRBV7-2 to TRBJ2-1, with D uncertain. The CDR3 consists of 15 residues. V shed 2 bases and J shed 8 bases, with 16 bases lying between them. The germline CDR1 and CDR2 sequences are SGHTA and FQGNSA. The CDR3 region has the DNA TGTGCCAGCAGCTTAAGCGCCCTAGTCACGGATGAGCAGTTCTTC. This encodes CASSLSALVTDEQFF.

The rearrangement uses TRBV27 and TRBJ2-3; no clear D. The germline V gene has CDR1 MNHEY and CDR2 SMNVEV (reference sequence). CDR3 length: 16 residues. Trimming removed 6 bases from V and 2 bases from J, with 18 bases in between. CDR3 sequence reads: CASRSPLSTYTDTQYF. CDR3 DNA sequence: TGTGCCAGCAGATCACCTCTGAGTACCTACACAGATACGCAGTATTTT.